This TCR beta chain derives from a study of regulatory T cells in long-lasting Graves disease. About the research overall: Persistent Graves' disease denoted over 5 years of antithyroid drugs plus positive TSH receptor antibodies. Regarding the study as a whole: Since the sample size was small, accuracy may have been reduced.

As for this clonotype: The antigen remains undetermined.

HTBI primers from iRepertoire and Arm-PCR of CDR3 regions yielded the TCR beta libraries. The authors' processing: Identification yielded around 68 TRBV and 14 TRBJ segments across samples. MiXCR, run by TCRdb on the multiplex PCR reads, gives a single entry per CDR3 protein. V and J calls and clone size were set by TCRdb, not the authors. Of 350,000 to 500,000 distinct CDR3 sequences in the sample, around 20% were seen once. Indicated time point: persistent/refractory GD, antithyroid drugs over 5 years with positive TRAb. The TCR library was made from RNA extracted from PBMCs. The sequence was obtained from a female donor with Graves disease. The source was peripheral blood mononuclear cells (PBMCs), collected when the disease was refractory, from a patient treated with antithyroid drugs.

Written as DNA, the CDR3 is TGCAGCGTAAACAGGGAGGCTGAAGCTTTCTTT. It encodes CSVNREAEAFF. The chain combines TRBV29-1 with TRBJ1-1, with D maybe TRBD1 (6 bases). V lost 6 bases to trimming and J lost 6 bases, with 11 bases between them. This CDR3 has 11 residues. Germline V CDR1 and CDR2: SQVTM, ANQGSEA.